A single sample is the source of the 9 T cell receptor beta chains below, sequenced in a study of blood T cell repertoires in COVID-19. Some clones are missing from TCRdb's copy, which holds only in-frame ones; the method was immunoSEQ multiplex PCR. The sample has fewer than 110,000 clones, more than 75% seen once. The sample taken for sequencing was peripheral blood. These receptors all come from a human donor in a cohort sampled during active COVID-19.

The rearrangement uses TRBV30 and TRBJ1-2; 7 bases line up with TRBD1. This CDR3 is 14 amino acids long. V lost 4 bases to trimming and J lost 3 bases; unmatched junction nucleotides: 8. From germline, CDR1 is GTSNPN and CDR2 SVGIG (reference sequence). CDR3 coding DNA: TGTGCCTGGATGCCCCGGGACAGACACTATGGCTACACCTTC. This gives the protein CAWMPRDRHYGYTF.

The chain joins TRBV5-4 to TRBJ2-3, with 11 positions matching TRBD2. CDR3 length equals 16 residues. The trim removed 4 bases at V and 1 base at J, leaving 5 bases unmatched. Germline CDR1 SGHNT, CDR2 YYREEE (reference sequence). CDR3 protein: CASSRFSGGGTDTQYF. In DNA form, the CDR3 reads TGTGCCAGCAGCCGTTTTAGCGGGGGGGGCACAGATACGCAGTATTTT.

The V call is TRBV5-1, the J call TRBJ2-1; D might be TRBD2 (6 bases). The CDR3 runs to 15 residues. Trimming left V 6 bases short and J 2 bases short, with 15 bases between. In germline, CDR1 is SGHRS, CDR2 YFSETQ. The CDR3 sequence is CASTPGRLTYNEQFF. For the CDR3, the DNA is TGCGCCAGCACCCCTGGGAGGCTTACCTACAATGAGCAGTTCTTC.

The rearrangement uses TRBV9 and TRBJ2-3; D not certain. V shed 3 bases and J shed 2 bases, with 10 bases lying between them. CDR1 is SGDLS and CDR2 is YYNGEE in the germline V gene. This CDR3 has 14 amino acids. CDR3 residues: CASSEQDTTDTQYF. DNA of the CDR3: TGTGCCAGCAGCGAACAAGACACCACAGATACGCAGTATTTT. Using reference TRBV9 and TRBJ2-3 for the parts outside the CDR3, the full variable domain is DSGVTQTPKHLITATGQRVTLRCSPRSGDLSVYWYQQSLDQGLQFLIQYYNGEERAKGNILERFSAQQFPDLHSELNLSSLELGDSALYFCASSEQDTTDTQYFGPGTRLTVL.

Only one count was recorded for this clone. The sample carries other DNA sequences with the same CDR3. The rearrangement links TRBV30 to TRBJ1-1; tentative D call: TRBD1 (5 bases). The CDR3 has 13 residues. The V and J ends lost 0 bases and 1 base respectively, with 6 bases between them. CDR1 GTSNPN and CDR2 SVGIG come from the germline V gene (reference sequence). The CDR3 is CAWSVQGNTEAFF. CDR3 coding DNA: TGTGCCTGGAGTGTTCAGGGGAACACTGAAGCTTTCTTT.

The genes are TRBV25-1 and TRBJ1-1, with 9 bases identical to TRBD1. V dropped 7 bases and J dropped 1; count of bases not matched to a gene: 1. Germline V lookup: CDR1 MGHDK, CDR2 SYGVNS. The CDR3 sequence is 13 residues long. The CDR3 here is CASKGQGNTEAFF. The CDR3 DNA sequence: TGTGCCAGCAAGGGACAGGGGAACACTGAAGCTTTCTTT.

The chain has TRBV15 and TRBJ1-1; 7 nucleotides agree with TRBD1. V gave up 5 bases and J gave up 1 base; unmatched junction bases: 4. The CDR3 consists of 14 residues. Germline-derived CDR1 and CDR2 are LNHNV and YYDKDF (reference sequence). CDR3 protein: CATSPGQPNTEAFF. The CDR3 coding sequence is TGTGCCACCAGCCCGGGACAGCCGAACACTGAAGCTTTCTTT.

The V and J genes are TRBV4-1 and TRBJ1-3; a weak D match, TRBD1 (5 bases). Trimming shortened V by 4 bases and J by 2 bases, and 12 bases separated the two germline ends. This CDR3 spans 15 amino acids. CDR1 and CDR2 from the germline V gene are MGHRA and YSYEKL. The CDR3 coding sequence is TGCGCCAGCAGCCCCCCACGGGGGGCTGGAAACACCATATATTTT. It is translated as CASSPPRGAGNTIYF.

The chain is built from TRBV5-1 and TRBJ2-1, with 14 nucleotides matching TRBD2. Germline trimming cut 1 base from V and 9 bases from J; bases unmatched to any gene: 6. The germline gives CDR1 SGHRS, CDR2 YFSETQ. The CDR3 loop spans 16 amino acids. The CDR3 reads CASSLYGTSGRLEQFF. CDR3 in DNA: TGCGCCAGCAGCTTGTATGGGACTAGCGGGAGACTTGAGCAGTTCTTC. The full variable domain, in which reference TRBV5-1 and TRBJ2-1 provide the parts outside the CDR3, is KAGVTQTPRYLIKTRGQQVTLSCSPISGHRSVSWYQQTPGQGLQFLFEYFSETQRNKGNFPGRFSGRQFSNSRSEMNVSTLELGDSALYLCASSLYGTSGRLEQFFGPGTRLTVL.